This TCR beta chain was documented in a study of CD8 T cells in Susac syndrome. When the RNA was reverse transcribed, random hexamers were used with an input of about 0.5 to 1 ug. immunoSEQ multiplex PCR amplified TCR beta CDR3 across 54 Vbeta, 13 Jbeta. TCRdb itself ran the immunoSEQ multiplex PCR reads through MiXCR, one entry per CDR3 protein. Counted here are some 120,000 distinct CDR3 sequences, 80% to 95% occurring once; the ten biggest clones make up around 0.3%. The CDR3 covers 18 residues. The germline CDR1 and CDR2 sequences are SGHRS and YFSETQ. V was clipped by 7 bases and J by 2 bases; unmatched bases: 16.

The receptor was isolated from a human donor with multiple sclerosis. This sequence joins TRBV5-1 and TRBJ2-7, with 12 positions matching TRBD2. Sequencing was done on a sample of CD8+ T cells from PBMCs. For the CDR3, the DNA is TGCGCCAGCCGAAAACCGGGACTAGCGGGTCCCAAGCCCTACGAGCAGTACGTC. The encoded protein is CASRKPGLAGPKPYEQYV.